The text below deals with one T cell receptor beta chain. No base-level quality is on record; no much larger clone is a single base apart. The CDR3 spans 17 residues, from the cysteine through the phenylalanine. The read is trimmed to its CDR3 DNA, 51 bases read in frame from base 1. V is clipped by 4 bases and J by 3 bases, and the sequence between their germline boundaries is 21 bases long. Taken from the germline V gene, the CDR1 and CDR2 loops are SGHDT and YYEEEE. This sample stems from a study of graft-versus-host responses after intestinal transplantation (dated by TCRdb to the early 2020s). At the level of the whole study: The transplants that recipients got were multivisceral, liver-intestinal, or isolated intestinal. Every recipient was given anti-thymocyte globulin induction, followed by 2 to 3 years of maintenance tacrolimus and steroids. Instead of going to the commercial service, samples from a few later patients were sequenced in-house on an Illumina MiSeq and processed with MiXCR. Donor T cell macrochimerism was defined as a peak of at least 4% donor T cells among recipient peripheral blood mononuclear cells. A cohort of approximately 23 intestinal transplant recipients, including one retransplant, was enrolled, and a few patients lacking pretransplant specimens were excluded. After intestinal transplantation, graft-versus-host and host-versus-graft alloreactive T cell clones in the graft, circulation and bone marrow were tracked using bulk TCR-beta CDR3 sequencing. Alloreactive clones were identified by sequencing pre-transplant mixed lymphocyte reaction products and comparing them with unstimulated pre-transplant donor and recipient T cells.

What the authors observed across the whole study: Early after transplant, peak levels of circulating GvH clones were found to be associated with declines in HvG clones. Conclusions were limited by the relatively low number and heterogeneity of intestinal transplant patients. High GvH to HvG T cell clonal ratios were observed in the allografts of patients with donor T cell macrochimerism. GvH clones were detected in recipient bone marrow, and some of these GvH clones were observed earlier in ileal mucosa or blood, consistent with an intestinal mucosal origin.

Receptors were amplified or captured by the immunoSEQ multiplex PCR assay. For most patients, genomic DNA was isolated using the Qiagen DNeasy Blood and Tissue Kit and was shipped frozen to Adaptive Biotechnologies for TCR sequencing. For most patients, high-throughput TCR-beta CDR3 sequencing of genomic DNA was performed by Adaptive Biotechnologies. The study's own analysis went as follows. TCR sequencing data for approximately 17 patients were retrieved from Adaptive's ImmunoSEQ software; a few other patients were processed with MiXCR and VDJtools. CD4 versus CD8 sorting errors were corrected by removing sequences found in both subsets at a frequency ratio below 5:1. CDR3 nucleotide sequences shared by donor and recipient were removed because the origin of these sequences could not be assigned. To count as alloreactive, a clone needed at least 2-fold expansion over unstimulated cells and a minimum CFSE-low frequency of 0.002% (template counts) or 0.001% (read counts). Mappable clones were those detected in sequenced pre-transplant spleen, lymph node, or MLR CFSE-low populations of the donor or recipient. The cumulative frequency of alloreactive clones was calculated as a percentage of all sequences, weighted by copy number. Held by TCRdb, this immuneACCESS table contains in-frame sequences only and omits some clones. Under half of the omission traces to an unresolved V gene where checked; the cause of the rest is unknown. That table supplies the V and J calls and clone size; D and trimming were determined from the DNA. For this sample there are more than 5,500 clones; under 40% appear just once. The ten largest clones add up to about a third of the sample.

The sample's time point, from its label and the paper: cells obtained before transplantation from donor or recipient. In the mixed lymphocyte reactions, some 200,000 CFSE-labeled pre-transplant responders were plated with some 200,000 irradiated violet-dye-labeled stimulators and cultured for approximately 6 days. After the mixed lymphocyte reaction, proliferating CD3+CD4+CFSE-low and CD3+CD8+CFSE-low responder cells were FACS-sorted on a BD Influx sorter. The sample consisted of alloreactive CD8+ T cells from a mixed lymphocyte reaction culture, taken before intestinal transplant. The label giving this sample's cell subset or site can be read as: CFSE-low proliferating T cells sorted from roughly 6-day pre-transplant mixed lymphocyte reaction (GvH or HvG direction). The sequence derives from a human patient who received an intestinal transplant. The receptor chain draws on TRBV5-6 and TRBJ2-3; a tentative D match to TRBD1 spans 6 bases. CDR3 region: CASSGISPGHPTDTQYF. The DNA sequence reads TGTGCCAGCAGCGGGATATCCCCGGGACACCCAACAGATACGCAGTATTTT.